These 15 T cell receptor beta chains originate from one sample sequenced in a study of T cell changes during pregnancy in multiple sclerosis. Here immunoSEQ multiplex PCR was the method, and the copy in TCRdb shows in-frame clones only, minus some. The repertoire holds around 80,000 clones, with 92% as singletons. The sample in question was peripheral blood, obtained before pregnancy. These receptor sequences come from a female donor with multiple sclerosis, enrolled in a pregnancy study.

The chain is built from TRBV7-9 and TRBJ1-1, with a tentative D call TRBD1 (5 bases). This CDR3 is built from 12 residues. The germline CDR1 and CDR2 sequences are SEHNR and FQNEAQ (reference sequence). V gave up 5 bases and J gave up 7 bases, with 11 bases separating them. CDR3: CASSPRVSEAFF. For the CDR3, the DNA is TGTGCCAGCAGCCCCAGGGTCAGTGAAGCTTTCTTT.

CDR3 nucleotide sequence: TGTGCCAGCAGCTCGGGGACAGGGACCACAGATACGCAGTATTTT. Amino acid sequence: CASSSGTGTTDTQYF. The chain links TRBV7-3 to TRBJ2-3, with 9 bases that match TRBD1. Germline V gene lookup returns CDR1 SGHTA and CDR2 FQGTGA. V lost 4 bases, J lost 2 bases, and 4 bases stayed unmatched. The CDR3 contains 15 residues. The complete variable domain, with remaining parts taken from reference TRBV7-3 and TRBJ2-3, reads GAGVSQTPSNKVTEKGKYVELRCDPISGHTALYWYRQSLGQGPEFLIYFQGTGAADDSGLPNDRFFAVRPEGSVSTLKIQRTERGDSAVYLCASSSGTGTTDTQYFGPGTRLTVL.

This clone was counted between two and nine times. The CDR3 loop is CASSSSYGYTF. DNA for the CDR3: TGTGCCAGCAGCAGTTCCTATGGCTACACCTTC. V usage is TRBV2 and J usage is TRBJ1-2; D unresolved. V shed 6 bases and J shed 4 bases, with 6 bases lying between them. This CDR3 is built from 11 residues. Germline loops: CDR1 SNHLY, CDR2 FYNNEI.

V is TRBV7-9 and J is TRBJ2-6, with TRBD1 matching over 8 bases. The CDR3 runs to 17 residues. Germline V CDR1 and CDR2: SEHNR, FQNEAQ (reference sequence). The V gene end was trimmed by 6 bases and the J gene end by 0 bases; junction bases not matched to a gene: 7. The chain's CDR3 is CASSKQGQVSGANVLTF. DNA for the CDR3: TGTGCCAGCAGTAAACAGGGACAGGTCTCTGGGGCCAACGTCCTGACTTTC.

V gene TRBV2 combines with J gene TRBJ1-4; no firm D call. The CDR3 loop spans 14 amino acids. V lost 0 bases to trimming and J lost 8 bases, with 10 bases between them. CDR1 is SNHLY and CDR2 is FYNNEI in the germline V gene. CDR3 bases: TGTGCCAGCAGTGAAGCTTTAGTTTGGGAAAAACTGTTTTTT. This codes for CASSEALVWEKLFF.

The CDR3 DNA follows: TGTGCCATCATGAAGACAGCTTACCCTCAAACTGGAAACACCATATATTTT. It specifies CAIMKTAYPQTGNTIYF. This chain joins TRBV10-3 and TRBJ1-3; possibly TRBD1 for D (5 bases). Germline assignment: CDR1 ENHRY and CDR2 SYGVKD. The CDR3 has 17 residues. V was cut by 7 bases and J by 2 bases, with 21 bases left in between.

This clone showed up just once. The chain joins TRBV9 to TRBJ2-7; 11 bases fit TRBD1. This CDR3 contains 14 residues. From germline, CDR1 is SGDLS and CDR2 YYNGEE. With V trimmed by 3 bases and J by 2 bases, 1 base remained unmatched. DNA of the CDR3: TGTGCCAGCAGCGAGGGACAGGGGGCCTACGAGCAGTACTTC. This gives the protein CASSEGQGAYEQYF.

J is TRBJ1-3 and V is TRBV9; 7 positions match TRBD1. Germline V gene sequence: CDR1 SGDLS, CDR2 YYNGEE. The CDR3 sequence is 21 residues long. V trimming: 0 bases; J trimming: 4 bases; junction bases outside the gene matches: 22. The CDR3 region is CASSVAPDFLSGTAKGNTIYF. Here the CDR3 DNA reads TGTGCCAGCAGCGTAGCTCCCGACTTCCTCTCCGGGACAGCGAAAGGAAACACCATATATTTT.

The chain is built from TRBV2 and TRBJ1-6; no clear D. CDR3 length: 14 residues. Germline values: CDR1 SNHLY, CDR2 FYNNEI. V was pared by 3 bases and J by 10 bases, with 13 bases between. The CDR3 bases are TGTGCCAGCAGTGACTCCCCCGTAGCATCACCCCTCCACTTT. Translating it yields CASSDSPVASPLHF.

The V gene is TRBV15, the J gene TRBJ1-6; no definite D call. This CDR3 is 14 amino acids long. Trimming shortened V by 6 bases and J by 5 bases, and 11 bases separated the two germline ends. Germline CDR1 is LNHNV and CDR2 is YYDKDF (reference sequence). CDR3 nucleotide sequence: TGTGCCACCAGTGAGGGAGGTGATAATTCACCCCTCCACTTT. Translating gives CATSEGGDNSPLHF.

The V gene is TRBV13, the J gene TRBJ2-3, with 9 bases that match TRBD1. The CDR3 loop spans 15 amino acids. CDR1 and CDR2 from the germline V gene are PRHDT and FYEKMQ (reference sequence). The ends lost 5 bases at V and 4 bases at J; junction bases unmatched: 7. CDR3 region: CASSTGQGSPDTQYF. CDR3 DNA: TGTGCCAGCAGCACGGGACAGGGTTCGCCAGATACGCAGTATTTT. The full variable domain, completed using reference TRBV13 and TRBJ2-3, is AAGVIQSPRHLIKEKRETATLKCYPIPRHDTVYWYQQGPGQDPQFLISFYEKMQSDKGSIPDRFSAQQFSDYHSELNMSSLELGDSALYFCASSTGQGSPDTQYFGPGTRLTVL.

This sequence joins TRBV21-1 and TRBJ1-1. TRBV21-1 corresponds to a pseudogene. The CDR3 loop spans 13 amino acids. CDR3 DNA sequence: TGTGCCAGCAGCATACTGTGGAACACTGAAGCTTTCTTT. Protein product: CASSILWNTEAFF.

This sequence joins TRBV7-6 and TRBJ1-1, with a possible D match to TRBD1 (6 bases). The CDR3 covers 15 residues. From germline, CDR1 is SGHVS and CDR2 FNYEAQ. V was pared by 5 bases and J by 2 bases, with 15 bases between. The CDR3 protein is CASSPYAQGNTEAFF. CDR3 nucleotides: TGTGCCAGCAGCCCCTACGCACAGGGCAACACTGAAGCTTTCTTT.

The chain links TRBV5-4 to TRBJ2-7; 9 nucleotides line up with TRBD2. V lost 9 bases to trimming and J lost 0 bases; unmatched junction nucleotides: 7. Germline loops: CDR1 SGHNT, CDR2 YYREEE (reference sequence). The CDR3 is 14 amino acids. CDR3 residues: CATFSGGNSYEQYF. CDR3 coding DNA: TGTGCCACATTTAGCGGGGGAAACTCCTACGAGCAGTACTTC.

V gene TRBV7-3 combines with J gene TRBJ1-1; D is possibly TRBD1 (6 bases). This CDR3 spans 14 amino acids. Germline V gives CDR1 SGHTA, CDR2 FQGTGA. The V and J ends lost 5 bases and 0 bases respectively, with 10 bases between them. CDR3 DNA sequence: TGTGCCAGCAGCCCCGGGACATTGAACACTGAAGCTTTCTTT. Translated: CASSPGTLNTEAFF.